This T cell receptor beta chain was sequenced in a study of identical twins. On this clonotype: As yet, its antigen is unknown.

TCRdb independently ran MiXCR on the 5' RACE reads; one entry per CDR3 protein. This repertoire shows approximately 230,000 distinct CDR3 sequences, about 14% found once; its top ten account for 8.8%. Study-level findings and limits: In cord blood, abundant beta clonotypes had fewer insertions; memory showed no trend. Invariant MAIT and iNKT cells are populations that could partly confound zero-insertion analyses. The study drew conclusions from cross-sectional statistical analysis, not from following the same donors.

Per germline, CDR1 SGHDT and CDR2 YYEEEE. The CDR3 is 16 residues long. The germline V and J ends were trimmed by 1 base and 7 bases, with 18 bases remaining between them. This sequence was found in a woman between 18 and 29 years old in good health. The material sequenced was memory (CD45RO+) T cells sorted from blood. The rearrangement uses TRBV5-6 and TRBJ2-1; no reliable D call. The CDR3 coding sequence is TGTGCCAGCAGCTTGAGGTGGGCCCTAGAAAGGAATGAGCAGTTCTTC. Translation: CASSLRWALERNEQFF. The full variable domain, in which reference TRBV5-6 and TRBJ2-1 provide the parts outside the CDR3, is DAGVTQSPTHLIKTRGQQVTLRCSPKSGHDTVSWYQQALGQGPQFIFQYYEEEERQRGNFPDRFSGHQFPNYSSELNVNALLLGDSALYLCASSLRWALERNEQFFGPGTRLTVL.